This T cell receptor (beta chain) was sequenced in a study of cytomegalovirus exposure and HLA in healthy donors. Overall study: The 100 million to 140 million unique TCR beta sequences, from around 200 million T cells, were found by an earlier analysis.

PCR involved 60 Vbeta and 13 Jbeta primers. Authors' data handling: About 12 million of roughly 81 million unique TCR beta chains were shared, per a later count. The table came from immunoSEQ multiplex PCR; TCRdb's copy has only in-frame clones and leaves some out. V and J calls and clone size are given by that table; D and trimming were obtained from the DNA. The table has 90,000 to 120,000 clones, 65% to 80% seen once. Notes on this clone: Its antigen is unidentified.

CDR1 and CDR2 (germline): MNHNY, SVGAGI (reference sequence). The CDR3 totals 11 residues. V lost 6 bases to trimming and J lost 4 bases, with 7 bases between them. General study results and limits: Some TCR beta chains (roughly 160 of them) were listed as cytomegalovirus-associated. An analysis was carried out at a later point. It showed that HLA-associated TCR beta chains were more clonally expanded than equally common non-associated chains.

This chain uses TRBV6-6 with TRBJ2-7; no clear D gene. This receptor was obtained from a woman in her 50s in good health and CMV-seropositive. Source material: PBMCs. The CDR3 spells CASSLNYEQYF. The CDR3, as DNA: TGTGCCAGCAGCTTAAATTACGAGCAGTACTTC.